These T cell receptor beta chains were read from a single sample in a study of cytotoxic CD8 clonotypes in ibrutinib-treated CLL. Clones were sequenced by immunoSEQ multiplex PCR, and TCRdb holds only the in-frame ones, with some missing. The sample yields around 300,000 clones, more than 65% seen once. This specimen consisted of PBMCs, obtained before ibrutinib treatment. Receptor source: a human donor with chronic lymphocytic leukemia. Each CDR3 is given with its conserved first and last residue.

CAWSVGLAGVYEQFF TRBJ2-1 TRBV30
CASRPGTGGMNTEAFF TRBJ1-1 TRBV27
CASSATHREPLPGDQPQHF TRBJ1-5 TRBV27
CASSPRGSRVNTEAFF TRBJ1-1 TRBV4-1
CASSYSRANYGYTF TRBJ1-2 TRBV6-6
CASSLNFVGNQPQHF TRBJ1-5 TRBV7-8
CASSQGTTTEYEQYF TRBJ2-7 TRBV4-3
CASSQRTSGKETQYF TRBJ2-5 TRBV4-1
CASSEWDYEQYF TRBJ2-7 TRBV2
CASSPFSGRETQYF TRBJ2-5 TRBV18
CASSLGGIWNTEAFF TRBJ1-1 TRBV7-3
CASSSSGLYNEQFF TRBJ2-1 TRBV7-6
CSADKGYEQYF TRBJ2-7 TRBV29-1
CASSVSPGLGGEQFF TRBJ2-1 TRBV9
CSVDGGSYNEQFF TRBJ2-1 TRBV29-1
CASSPSGGNQPQHF TRBJ1-5 TRBV18
CASSPPLRLGNIQYF TRBJ2-4 TRBV7-9
CASSLDTSGSVYEQYF TRBJ2-7 TRBV28
CAISPGTGSEQYF TRBJ2-7 TRBV10-3
CATSINPRGDQPQHF TRBJ1-5 TRBV15
CASSLRRGQGGLAGDHEQFF TRBJ2-1 TRBV7-3
CASSLKGQGAGGYTF TRBJ1-2 TRBV5-4
CASSLVSGEETQYF TRBJ2-5 TRBV7-8
CASSLRTVNTEAFF TRBJ1-1 TRBV27
CASSTIAVNSYNEQFF TRBJ2-1 TRBV7-6
CASTPSVPGYQPQHF TRBJ1-5 TRBV28
CASSLDGNEQFF TRBJ2-1 TRBV11-3
CASSLGTSGRANTGELFF TRBJ2-2 TRBV5-1
CASSYQTRTDTQYF TRBJ2-3 TRBV6-5
CASSFPGAGEDTQYF TRBJ2-3 TRBV7-9
CASSPPGPYGYTF TRBJ1-2 TRBV7-2
CASSQERLAAVNEQFF TRBJ2-1 TRBV4-2
CASSVGSSYEQYF TRBJ2-7 TRBV25-1
CASSLRAGGLVEQFF TRBJ2-1 TRBV7-3
CATSQLAGGRGNEQFF TRBJ2-1 TRBV15
CASSRDGVYEQYF TRBJ2-7 TRBV5-1
CASSPSPGALFTEAFF TRBJ1-1 TRBV7-2
CASSYNDRVEAQYF TRBJ2-5 TRBV5-1
CATSGMDRGSNQPQHF TRBJ1-5 TRBV15
CASSSGTGHTGELFF TRBJ2-2 TRBV7-9
CAWSVLGTAGAQFF TRBJ2-1 TRBV30
CASSEAQATVAFF TRBJ1-1 TRBV6-1
CASSLGQGDEQYF TRBJ2-7 TRBV7-2
CASRPSEISYNEQFF TRBJ2-1 TRBV4-1
CASSQYWGNRDTIYYEQYF TRBJ2-7 TRBV4-2
CASSDPGLAGVSYNEQFF TRBJ2-1 TRBV10-1
CASSAGDSGANVLTF TRBJ2-6 TRBV5-1
CAWSGSGNANEKLFF TRBJ1-4 TRBV30
CSVADHPDTQYF TRBJ2-3 TRBV29-1
CASSKEEGQASYEQYF TRBJ2-7 TRBV21-1
CASSQQEAGANVLTF TRBJ2-6 TRBV4-3
CASSPRTFNYEQYF TRBJ2-7 TRBV19
CASSRQATYNEQFF TRBJ2-1 TRBV6-4
CASMSGSYGYTF TRBJ1-2 TRBV6-5
CSARVAVEQYF TRBJ2-7 TRBV20-1
CASSDAGGEYEQYF TRBJ2-7 TRBV25-1
CASRKRVSGNTIYF TRBJ1-3 TRBV9
CASSLAGAGNTGELFF TRBJ2-2 TRBV11-3
CAWSVSRTALRSEKLFF TRBJ1-4 TRBV30
CATSRDLRTGWNEQYF TRBJ2-7 TRBV15